The 29 T cell receptor beta chains below all came from one sample that was sequenced in a study of glioma-infiltrating T cells after dendritic cell vaccination. Noted time point: after dendritic cell vaccination, including at tumor progression/relapse. TCRdb's copy holds only in-frame clones and misses some; the assay was immunoSEQ multiplex PCR. The data show approximately 50,000 clones, approximately 91% seen once. The input for sequencing was blood, taken after dendritic cell vaccination. The receptors stem from a human donor with glioblastoma.

V and J are TRBV4-2 and TRBJ2-1; D is possibly TRBD2 (5 bases). Trimming removed 3 bases at V and 7 bases at J, with 10 bases between. Germline V CDR1 and CDR2: LGHNA, YNFKEQ. The CDR3 loop spans 13 amino acids. CDR3 nucleotide sequence: TGTGCCAGCAGCCATGAAGCGGTAAATGAGCAGTTCTTC. Its translation is CASSHEAVNEQFF.

Regarding this clone: Mismatch with germline at one junction end may stem from a read error. The V call is TRBV30, the J call TRBJ1-1; D might be TRBD1 (6 bases). Looked up from germline, CDR1 is GTSNPN and CDR2 is SVGIG (reference sequence). The CDR3 covers 11 residues. The CDR3 region is CAWSVQLGAHF. DNA for the CDR3: TGTGCCTGGAGTGTACAGTTGGGGGCGCACTTT. Drawing the rest from reference TRBV30 and TRBJ1-1, the complete variable domain is SQTIHQWPATLVQPVGSPLSLECTVEGTSNPNLYWYRQAAGRGLQLLFYSVGIGQISSEVPQNLSASRPQDRQFILSSKKLLLSDSGFYLCAWSVQLGAHFGQGTRLTVV.

This sequence joins TRBV13 and TRBJ1-2; no reliable D call. The CDR3 is made up of 14 amino acids. Per the germline V gene, CDR1 is PRHDT and CDR2 is FYEKMQ (reference sequence). V lost 5 bases, J lost 4 bases, and 14 bases lay in between. The CDR3 DNA is TGTGCCAGCAGCGCCCACGGGGAGGGCTATGGCTACACCTTC. Protein product: CASSAHGEGYGYTF. The variable domain in full, with the rest retrieved from reference TRBV13 and TRBJ1-2, is AAGVIQSPRHLIKEKRETATLKCYPIPRHDTVYWYQQGPGQDPQFLISFYEKMQSDKGSIPDRFSAQQFSDYHSELNMSSLELGDSALYFCASSAHGEGYGYTFGSGTRLTVV.

The chain joins TRBV20-1 to TRBJ2-1; D gene ambiguous. The CDR3 covers 10 residues. CDR1 and CDR2 from the germline V gene are DFQATT and SNEGSKA (reference sequence). The V end lost 5 bases, the J end lost 6 bases, and 5 bases lay between the germline ends. CDR3 sequence reads: CSAPFNEQFF. DNA for the CDR3: TGCAGTGCTCCCTTCAATGAGCAGTTCTTC.

The chain has TRBV19 and TRBJ2-3, with 7 bases that match TRBD1. The V and J ends lost 8 bases and 1 base, in that order; junction bases with no gene match: 6. The length of the CDR3 is 14 residues. From germline, CDR1 is LNHDA and CDR2 SQIVND (reference sequence). The CDR3, as DNA: TGTGCCAGTCCGCAGGGGGTCGGCACAGATACGCAGTATTTT. Amino acids: CASPQGVGTDTQYF.

The chain uses TRBV4-1 and TRBJ1-1, with 9 nucleotides matching TRBD1. The V gene's germline CDR1 is MGHRA and CDR2 YSYEKL. This CDR3 is 15 amino acids long. Germline trimming cut 5 bases from V and 3 bases from J; bases unmatched to any gene: 7. DNA of the CDR3: TGCGCCAGCAGCAGTCCCGGGACAGGGCACACTGAAGCTTTCTTT. It encodes CASSSPGTGHTEAFF.

The V gene is TRBV15, the J gene TRBJ2-7; maybe TRBD1 (6 bases). Trimming took 1 base from V and 13 from J, leaving 17 bases between them. CDR3 size: 13 residues. CDR1 is LNHNV, CDR2 YYDKDF, per germline (reference sequence). DNA for the CDR3: TGTGCCACCAGCAGAGGGACAGAACCCGTAGGTTACTTC. Residues: CATSRGTEPVGYF.

This clone was picked up one time. The rearrangement uses TRBV30 and TRBJ2-7; 7 bases align to TRBD1. The CDR3 covers 15 residues. Trimming cost V 0 bases and J 7 bases; bases outside gene matches: 12. Germline V lookup: CDR1 GTSNPN, CDR2 SVGIG (reference sequence). CDR3 amino acids: CAWSVGRGWEREQYF. Written as DNA, the CDR3 is TGTGCCTGGAGTGTAGGCAGGGGGTGGGAGAGGGAGCAGTACTTC.

The chain combines TRBV27 with TRBJ2-3, with 11 bases aligning to TRBD2. V lost 2 bases, J lost 2 bases, and 9 bases stayed unmatched. This CDR3 has 18 residues. Germline lookup yields CDR1 MNHEY and CDR2 SMNVEV (reference sequence). The CDR3 protein is CASSLKTSGTLYTDTQYF. In DNA form, the CDR3 reads TGTGCCAGCAGTTTAAAGACTAGCGGGACCCTCTACACAGATACGCAGTATTTT.

This chain uses TRBV7-3 with TRBJ2-5; D possibly corresponds to TRBD2 (6 bases). The length of the CDR3 is 16 residues. Trimming stripped 4 bases from V and 3 bases from J, with 18 bases between. Germline V gives CDR1 SGHTA, CDR2 FQGTGA. The CDR3 nucleotides read TGTGCCAGCAGCTCGGGGGACGGGGCCCCCAAAGAGACCCAGTACTTC. Protein sequence: CASSSGDGAPKETQYF.

The V call is TRBV10-3, the J call TRBJ2-2; 10 nucleotides agree with TRBD1. Losses at the gene ends were 8 bases for V and 4 bases for J; bases not matched to a gene: 4. Germline loops: CDR1 ENHRY, CDR2 SYGVKD. The CDR3 is 14 amino acids. DNA of the CDR3: TGTGCCATCCTTAGACAGGGGGCCACCGGGGAGCTGTTTTTT. Residues: CAILRQGATGELFF.

V is TRBV18 and J is TRBJ1-2; 7 bases map to TRBD1. The V gene end was trimmed by 1 base and the J gene end by 4 bases; junction bases not matched to a gene: 0. The CDR3 is 13 residues long. Germline CDR1 KGHSH, CDR2 LQKENI. For the CDR3, the DNA is TGTGCCAGCTCACCACGGGACAGCTATGGCTACACCTTC. Protein product: CASSPRDSYGYTF.

The CDR3 DNA follows: TGTGCCAGTAGTATGAGAGCGGGAGGAACCACAGATACGCAGTATTTT. Translated, it gives CASSMRAGGTTDTQYF. The chain recombines TRBV19 with TRBJ2-3; TRBD2 matches 9 bases. The germline CDR1 and CDR2 sequences are LNHDA and SQIVND (reference sequence). This CDR3 has 16 amino acids. V shed 3 bases, J shed 2 bases, and the junction held 6 bases outside the gene matches.

This clone has just one count. The V call is TRBV4-3, the J call TRBJ1-1; the D is unclear. The CDR3 is 16 amino acids. Germline lookup yields CDR1 LGHNA and CDR2 YSLEER. Trimming pared 0 bases from V and 0 bases from J, leaving 11 bases between. CDR3 nucleotides: TGCGCCAGCAGCCAAGACAGGAGGAACATGAACACTGAAGCTTTCTTT. Residues: CASSQDRRNMNTEAFF.

The CDR3 nucleotides read TGTGCCAGCAGTTTATTACTAGCGGGAGGACTCTTGGAGCAGTACTTC. Its translation: CASSLLLAGGLLEQYF. V gene TRBV27 combines with J gene TRBJ2-7; 12 positions match TRBD2. The J segment lost 7 bases and the V segment lost 1 base, leaving 8 bases of the junction unmatched. CDR3 length equals 16 residues. Germline V CDR1 and CDR2: MNHEY, SMNVEV (reference sequence).

The rearrangement joins TRBV18 to TRBJ2-7, with unresolved D. Germline-derived CDR1 and CDR2 are KGHSH and LQKENI. The CDR3 runs to 13 residues. V was shortened by 3 bases and J by 2 bases, with 8 bases between the two germline ends. CDR3 nucleotide sequence: TGTGCCAGCTCACCGACGGAGACCTACGAGCAGTACTTC. Translation gives CASSPTETYEQYF.

This clone has only one observation. V is TRBV6-6 and J is TRBJ2-1, with 8 positions matching TRBD2. V shed 5 bases, J shed 9 bases, and the junction held 9 bases outside the gene matches. This CDR3 contains 14 residues. CDR1 is MNHNY and CDR2 is SVGAGI in the germline V gene (reference sequence). The CDR3 coding sequence is TGTGCCAGCAGTCTTAGAGCGGGAGTGGTTGAGCAGTTCTTC. The encoded protein is CASSLRAGVVEQFF.

This chain uses TRBV5-4 with TRBJ2-7, with D possibly TRBD2 on 5 matching bases. Trimming took off 4 bases at V and 3 bases at J, with 17 bases between the two ends. Germline V gives CDR1 SGHNT, CDR2 YYREEE (reference sequence). This CDR3 contains 15 residues. CDR3 loop: CASSRDRRADYEQYF. The CDR3, as DNA: TGTGCCAGCAGCCGAGATCGGCGGGCTGACTACGAGCAGTACTTC.

This chain joins TRBV5-4 and TRBJ2-7; 7 bases align to TRBD1. V lost 4 bases, J lost 0 bases, and 7 bases stayed unmatched. CDR3 length: 15 amino acids. Germline V gives CDR1 SGHNT, CDR2 YYREEE (reference sequence). CDR3 amino acids: CASSPGQKSSYEQYF. DNA of the CDR3: TGTGCCAGCAGCCCGGGACAGAAGAGCTCCTACGAGCAGTACTTC.

This clone was seen more than once but under ten times. The V and J genes are TRBV9 and TRBJ2-7, with 8 bases lining up with TRBD1. With 0 bases clipped from V and 4 bases from J, the junction kept 3 bases outside the gene matches. CDR1 is SGDLS and CDR2 is YYNGEE in the germline V gene. The CDR3 contains 14 residues. The CDR3 coding sequence is TGTGCCAGCAGCGTAGAACAGGGGGGATACGAGCAGTACTTC. Translating gives CASSVEQGGYEQYF.

V is TRBV6-4 and J is TRBJ1-1; maybe TRBD1 (6 bases). The CDR3 extends over 15 amino acids. With 3 bases removed from V and 4 bases from J, the gap between germline ends came to 15 bases. CDR1 MRHNA and CDR2 SNTAGT come from the germline V gene. CDR3 DNA sequence: TGTGCCAGCAGTGAGGTCCCAGGGGTCACCACTGAAGCTTTCTTT. It codes for CASSEVPGVTTEAFF.

This clone appeared a single time. The chain has TRBV2 and TRBJ2-7; weak D call: TRBD2 (6 bases). The V end was cut by 3 bases, the J end by 3 bases, with 12 bases between. Germline assignment: CDR1 SNHLY and CDR2 FYNNEI. This CDR3 contains 14 residues. The CDR3 sequence: CASSDGSRVYEQYF. In DNA form, the CDR3 reads TGTGCCAGCAGTGACGGGAGTAGGGTCTACGAGCAGTACTTC.

J is TRBJ1-1 and V is TRBV7-2, with D perhaps TRBD1 (5 bases). This CDR3 contains 13 residues. V was cut by 2 bases and J by 3 bases, with 7 bases left in between. Germline V gene lookup returns CDR1 SGHTA and CDR2 FQGNSA. The CDR3 DNA is TGTGCCAGCAGCTTATGGGGCGACACTGAAGCTTTCTTT. This codes for CASSLWGDTEAFF.

This clone was detected only once. This rearrangement joins TRBV7-3 to TRBJ2-3; 9 positions match TRBD1. J lost 3 bases, V lost 5 bases, and 6 bases had no gene match. The CDR3 length is 15 residues. The V gene's germline CDR1 is SGHTA and CDR2 FQGTGA. The CDR3 DNA follows: TGTGCCAGCAGCCGGGGACAGGGATGGACAGATACGCAGTATTTT. Encoded protein: CASSRGQGWTDTQYF.

The V call is TRBV2, the J call TRBJ2-7; tentative D call: TRBD2 (6 bases). The CDR3 covers 13 residues. Germline loops: CDR1 SNHLY, CDR2 FYNNEI. V was pared by 6 bases and J by 3 bases, with 12 bases between. CDR3 nucleotide sequence: TGTGCCAGCAGGTGGGAGGTCGGCTACGAGCAGTACTTC. Translating gives CASRWEVGYEQYF.

This chain links TRBV27 with TRBJ1-5, with D possibly TRBD1 on 6 matching bases. This CDR3 is built from 17 residues. Trimming stripped 5 bases from V and 0 bases from J, with 17 bases between. CDR1 MNHEY and CDR2 SMNVEV come from the germline V gene (reference sequence). This CDR3 is CASSPGQGGDSNQPQHF. The CDR3 DNA is TGTGCCAGCAGTCCGGGACAAGGAGGAGATAGCAATCAGCCCCAGCATTTT.

The chain joins TRBV9 to TRBJ2-7; perhaps TRBD1 as D (5 bases). CDR3 length: 14 residues. Germline V gene lookup returns CDR1 SGDLS and CDR2 YYNGEE. Trimming removed 0 bases at V and 3 bases at J, with 10 bases between. The CDR3 DNA reads TGTGCCAGCAGCGTAGCTCCAGGGATCTACGAGCAGTACTTC. Its translation is CASSVAPGIYEQYF.

The chain has TRBV5-8 and TRBJ2-5; no definite D call. The germline V and J ends were trimmed by 3 bases and 3 bases, with 12 bases remaining between them. Germline values: CDR1 SGHTS, CDR2 YDEGEE. The CDR3 has 14 residues. CDR3 loop: CASSSPDSKETQYF. The CDR3, as DNA: TGTGCCAGCAGCTCTCCAGACTCGAAAGAGACCCAGTACTTC.

The chain is built from TRBV2 and TRBJ1-3, with TRBD1 matching 7 bases. Looked up from germline, CDR1 is SNHLY and CDR2 is FYNNEI. Trimming at V came to 4 bases and at J to 4 bases, leaving 7 bases not matched to a gene. The CDR3 runs to 15 residues. CDR3 region: CASSVSGGIGNTIYF. Here the CDR3 DNA reads TGTGCCAGCAGTGTTTCAGGGGGAATCGGAAACACCATATATTTT.